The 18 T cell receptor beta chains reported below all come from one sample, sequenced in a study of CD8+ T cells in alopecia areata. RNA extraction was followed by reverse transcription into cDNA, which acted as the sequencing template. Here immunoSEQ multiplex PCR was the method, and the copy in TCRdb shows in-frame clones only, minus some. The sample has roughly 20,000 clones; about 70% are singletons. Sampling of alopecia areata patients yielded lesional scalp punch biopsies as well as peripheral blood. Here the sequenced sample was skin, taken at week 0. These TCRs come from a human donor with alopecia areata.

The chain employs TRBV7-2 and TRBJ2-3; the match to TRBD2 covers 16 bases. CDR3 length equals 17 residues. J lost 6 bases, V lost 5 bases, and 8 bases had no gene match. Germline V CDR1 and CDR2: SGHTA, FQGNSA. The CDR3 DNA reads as TGTGCCAGCAGCGCGGGACTAGCGGGGGGGGTTCGGGATACGCAGTATTTT. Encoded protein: CASSAGLAGGVRDTQYF.

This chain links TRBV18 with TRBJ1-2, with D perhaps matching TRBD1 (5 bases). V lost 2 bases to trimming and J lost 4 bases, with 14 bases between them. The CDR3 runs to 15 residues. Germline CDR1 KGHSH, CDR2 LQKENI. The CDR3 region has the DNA TGTGCCAGCTCACCATTCGACCCAAGGGGCTATGGCTACACCTTC. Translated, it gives CASSPFDPRGYGYTF.

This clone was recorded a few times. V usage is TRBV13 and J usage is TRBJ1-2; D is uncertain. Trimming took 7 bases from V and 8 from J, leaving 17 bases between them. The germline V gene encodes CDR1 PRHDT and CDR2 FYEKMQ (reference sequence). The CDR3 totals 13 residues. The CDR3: CASKKRELEGYTF. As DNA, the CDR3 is TGTGCCAGCAAGAAGAGGGAGTTGGAGGGCTACACCTTC.

The CDR3 DNA is TGCGCCAGCAGCTTGGAAGAGACCCAGTACTTC. It translates to CASSLEETQYF. V and J are TRBV5-1 and TRBJ2-5; no definite D call. V lost 0 bases and J 3 bases, leaving 0 bases between the germline ends. This CDR3 region has 11 residues. Germline V lookup: CDR1 SGHRS, CDR2 YFSETQ.

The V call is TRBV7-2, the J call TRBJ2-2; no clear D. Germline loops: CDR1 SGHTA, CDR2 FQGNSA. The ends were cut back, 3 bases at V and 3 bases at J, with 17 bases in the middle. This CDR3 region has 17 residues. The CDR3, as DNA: TGTGCCAGCAGCTTTAGCCTGGACCGATCAGACACCGGGGAGCTGTTTTTT. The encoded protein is CASSFSLDRSDTGELFF.

CDR3 protein: CASSYDFRETQYF. CDR3 DNA: TGTGCCAGTAGTTACGACTTTCGAGAGACCCAGTACTTC. The gene calls are TRBV19 and TRBJ2-5; no reliable D call. Deletions cut 5 bases from V and 4 bases from J, with 11 bases between. The CDR3 extends over 13 amino acids. CDR1 is LNHDA, CDR2 SQIVND, per germline (reference sequence).

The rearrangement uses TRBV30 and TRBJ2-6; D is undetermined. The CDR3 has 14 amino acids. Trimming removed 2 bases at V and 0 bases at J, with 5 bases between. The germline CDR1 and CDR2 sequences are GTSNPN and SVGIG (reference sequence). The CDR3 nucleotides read TGTGCCTGGAGTTTGGGCTCTGGGGCCAACGTCCTGACTTTC. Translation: CAWSLGSGANVLTF.

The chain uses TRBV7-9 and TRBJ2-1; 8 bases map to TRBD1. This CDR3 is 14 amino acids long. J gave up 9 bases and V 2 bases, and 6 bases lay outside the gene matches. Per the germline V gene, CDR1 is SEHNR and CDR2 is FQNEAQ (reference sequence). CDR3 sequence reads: CASSLPGQGGEQFF. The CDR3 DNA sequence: TGTGCCAGCAGCTTACCCGGACAGGGCGGTGAGCAGTTCTTC.

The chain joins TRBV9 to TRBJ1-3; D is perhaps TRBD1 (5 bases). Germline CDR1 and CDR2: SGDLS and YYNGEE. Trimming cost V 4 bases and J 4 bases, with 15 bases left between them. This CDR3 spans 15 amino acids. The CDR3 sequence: CASSLGTLRGNTIYF. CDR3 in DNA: TGTGCCAGCAGCCTTGGGACCCTTAGGGGAAACACCATATATTTT.

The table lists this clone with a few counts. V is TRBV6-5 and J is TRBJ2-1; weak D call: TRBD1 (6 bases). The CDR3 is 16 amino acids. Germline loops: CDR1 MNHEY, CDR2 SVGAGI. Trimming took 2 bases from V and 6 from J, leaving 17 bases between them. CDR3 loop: CASSYGGVGGGNEQFF. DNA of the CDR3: TGTGCCAGCAGTTACGGGGGCGTCGGAGGTGGCAATGAGCAGTTCTTC.

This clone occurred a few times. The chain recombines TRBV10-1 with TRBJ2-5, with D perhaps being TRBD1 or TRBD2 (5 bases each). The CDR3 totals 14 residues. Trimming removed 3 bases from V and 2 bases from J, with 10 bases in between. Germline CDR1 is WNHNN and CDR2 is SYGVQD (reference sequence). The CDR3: CASSDRDPQETQYF. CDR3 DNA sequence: TGCGCCAGCAGTGATCGGGACCCGCAAGAGACCCAGTACTTC.

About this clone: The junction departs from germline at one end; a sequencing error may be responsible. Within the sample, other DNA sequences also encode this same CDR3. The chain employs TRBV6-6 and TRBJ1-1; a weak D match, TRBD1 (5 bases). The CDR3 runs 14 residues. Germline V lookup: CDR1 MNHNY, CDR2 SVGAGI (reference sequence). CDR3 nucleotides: TGTGCCAGCAGTTACGCGGGGGGGAACACTGAAGCCTTCTTT. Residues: CASSYAGGNTEAFF.

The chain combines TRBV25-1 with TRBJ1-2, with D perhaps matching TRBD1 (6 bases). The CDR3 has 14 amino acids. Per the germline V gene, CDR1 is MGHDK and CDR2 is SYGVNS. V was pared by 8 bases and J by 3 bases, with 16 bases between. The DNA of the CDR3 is TGTGCCAGCTCCCGGTCCGGGGGCGACTATGGCTACACCTTC. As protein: CASSRSGGDYGYTF.

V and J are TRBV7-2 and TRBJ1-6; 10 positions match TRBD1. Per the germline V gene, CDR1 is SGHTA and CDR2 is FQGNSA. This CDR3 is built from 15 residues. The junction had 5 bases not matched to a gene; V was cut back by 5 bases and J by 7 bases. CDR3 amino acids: CASSPGQGPNSPLHF. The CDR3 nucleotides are TGTGCCAGCAGCCCGGGACAGGGGCCCAATTCACCCCTCCACTTT.

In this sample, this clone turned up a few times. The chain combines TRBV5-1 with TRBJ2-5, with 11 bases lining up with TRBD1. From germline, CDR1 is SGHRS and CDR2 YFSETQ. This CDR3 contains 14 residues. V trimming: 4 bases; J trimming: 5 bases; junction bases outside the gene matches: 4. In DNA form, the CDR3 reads TGCGCCAGCAGCACAGGGACAGGGGGGGAGACCCAGTACTTC. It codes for CASSTGTGGETQYF.

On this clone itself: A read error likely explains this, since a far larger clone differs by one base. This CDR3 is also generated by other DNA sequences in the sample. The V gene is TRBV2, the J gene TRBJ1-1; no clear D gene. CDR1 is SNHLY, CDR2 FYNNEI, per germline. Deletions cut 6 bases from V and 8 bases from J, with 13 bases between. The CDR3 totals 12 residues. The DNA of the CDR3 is TGTGCCAGCAGGTGGGAGGGCACCGAAGCTTTCTTT. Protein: CASRWEGTEAFF.

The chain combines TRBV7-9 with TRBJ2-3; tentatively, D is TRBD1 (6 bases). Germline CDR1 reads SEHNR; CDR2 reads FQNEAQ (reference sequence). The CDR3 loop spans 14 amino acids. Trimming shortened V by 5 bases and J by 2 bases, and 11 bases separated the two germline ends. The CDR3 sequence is CASSTGHYTDTQYF. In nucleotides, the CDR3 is TGTGCCAGCAGCACGGGACATTACACAGATACGCAGTATTTT.

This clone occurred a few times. The CDR3 loop is CASSLGDDTEAFF. CDR3 DNA sequence: TGTGCCAGCAGCTTAGGGGATGACACTGAAGCTTTCTTT. V is TRBV7-9 and J is TRBJ1-1; D is unclear. The germline gives CDR1 SEHNR, CDR2 FQNEAQ (reference sequence). The CDR3 spans 13 residues. Trimming removed 1 base from V and 3 bases from J, with 6 bases in between.